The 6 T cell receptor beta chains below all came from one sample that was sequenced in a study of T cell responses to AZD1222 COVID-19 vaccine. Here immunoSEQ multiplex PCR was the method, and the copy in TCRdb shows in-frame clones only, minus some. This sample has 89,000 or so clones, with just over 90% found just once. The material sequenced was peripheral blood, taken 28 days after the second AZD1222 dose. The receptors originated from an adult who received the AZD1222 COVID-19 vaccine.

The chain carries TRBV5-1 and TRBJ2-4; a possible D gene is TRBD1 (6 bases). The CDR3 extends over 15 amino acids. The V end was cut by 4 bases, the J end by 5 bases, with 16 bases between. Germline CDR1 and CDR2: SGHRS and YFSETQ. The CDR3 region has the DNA TGCGCCAGCAGCATACCGACAGGTGCCCAAAACATTCAGTACTTC. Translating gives CASSIPTGAQNIQYF.

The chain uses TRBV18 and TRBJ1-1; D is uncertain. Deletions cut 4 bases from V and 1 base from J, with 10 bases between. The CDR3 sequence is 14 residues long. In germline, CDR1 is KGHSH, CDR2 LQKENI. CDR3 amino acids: CASSQSGQNTEAFF. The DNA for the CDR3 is TGTGCCAGCTCACAGTCGGGCCAGAACACTGAAGCTTTCTTT. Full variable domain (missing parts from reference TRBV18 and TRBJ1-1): NAGVMQNPRHLVRRRGQEARLRCSPMKGHSHVYWYRQLPEEGLKFMVYLQKENIIDESGMPKERFSAEFPKEGPSILRIQQVVRGDSAAYFCASSQSGQNTEAFFGQGTRLTVV.

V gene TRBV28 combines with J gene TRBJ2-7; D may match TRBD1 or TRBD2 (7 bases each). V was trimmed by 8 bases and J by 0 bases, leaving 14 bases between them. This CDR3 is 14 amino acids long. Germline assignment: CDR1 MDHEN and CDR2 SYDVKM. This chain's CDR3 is CASQGGGSSYEQYF. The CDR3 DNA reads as TGTGCCAGCCAGGGGGGCGGGAGCTCCTACGAGCAGTACTTC.

For the CDR3, the DNA is TGCAGCGTTGAAGAGTGGATGACCTACAATGAGCAGTTCTTC. Amino acid sequence: CSVEEWMTYNEQFF. The J gene is TRBJ2-1, the V gene TRBV29-1, with D unresolved. CDR1 is SQVTM and CDR2 is ANQGSEA in the germline V gene. CDR3 length: 14 residues. V was pared by 0 bases and J by 2 bases, with 8 bases between.

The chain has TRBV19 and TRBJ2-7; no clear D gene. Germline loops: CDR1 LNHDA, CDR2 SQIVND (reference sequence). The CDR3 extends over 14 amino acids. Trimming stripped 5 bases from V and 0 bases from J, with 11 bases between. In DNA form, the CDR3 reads TGTGCCAGTAGTGTCGGCGGCGTCTCCTACGAGCAGTACTTC. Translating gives CASSVGGVSYEQYF.

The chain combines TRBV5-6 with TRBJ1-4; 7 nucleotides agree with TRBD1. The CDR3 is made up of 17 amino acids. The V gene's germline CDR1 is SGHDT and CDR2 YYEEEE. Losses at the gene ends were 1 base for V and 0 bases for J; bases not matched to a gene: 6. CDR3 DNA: TGTGCCAGCAGCTTGAGACAGGGTCGACCAACTAATGAAAAACTGTTTTTT. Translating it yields CASSLRQGRPTNEKLFF.